This T cell receptor (beta chain) was observed in a study of identical twins. Using its own MiXCR run on the 5' RACE reads, TCRdb lists one record per CDR3 protein. The sample yields 250,000 or so distinct CDR3 sequences, 7% to 8.5% seen once. This clonotype was counted only a few times. Its antigen is still unknown. The CDR3 spans 14 residues. Germline CDR1 is SGHRS and CDR2 is YFSETQ. Between the trimmed V and J ends, which lost 5 bases and 4 bases, there was a span of 15 bases. Whole-study findings and limits: With abundant cord blood beta clonotypes, insertions were fewer; memory repertoires showed no such pattern.

In addition, the sample was reused for a study of yellow fever vaccine responses in identical twins.

This chain uses TRBV5-1 with TRBJ1-2; no firm D call. The source material was CD8+ T cells sorted from blood. The source is a woman between 18 and 29 years old in good health. CDR3 bases: TGCGCCAGCAGGCCGGAACGGTCCCCCTATGGCTACACCTTC. Translating gives CASRPERSPYGYTF.